The rows below give T cell receptor beta chains drawn from one sample of a study of blood T cell repertoires in COVID-19. TCRdb keeps only in-frame clones here, not all; method: immunoSEQ multiplex PCR. The sample contains 90,000 to 120,000 clones, about 91% of which appear only once. The sample was peripheral blood. These receptors were taken from a man aged 50 or older with active or convalescent COVID-19. Both conserved end residues are trimmed from each CDR3.

J: TRBJ1-2
V: TRBV6-5
CDR3: ASSPAAEHYGYT

J: TRBJ2-3
V: TRBV28
CDR3: ASSSDTHPAGATDTQY

J: TRBJ1-2
V: TRBV6-5
CDR3: ASSIIQHGYT

J: TRBJ1-1
V: TRBV27
CDR3: ASRTGGEAF

J: TRBJ1-2
V: TRBV12-3/TRBV12-4
CDR3: ASSSGQGDGYT

J: TRBJ2-7
V: TRBV20-1
CDR3: SASPKGEQY

J: TRBJ2-3
V: TRBV11-2
CDR3: ASSWGGAGDTQY

J: TRBJ1-2
V: TRBV6-5
CDR3: ASSKDREGIYGYT

J: TRBJ1-5
V: TRBV19
CDR3: ASSIETWTDSNQPQH

J: TRBJ1-2
V: TRBV5-5
CDR3: ASSYADLGGHGGYT

J: TRBJ1-6
V: TRBV10-2
CDR3: ASSLESSYNSPLH

J: TRBJ1-1
V: TRBV19
CDR3: ASSASRGVDTEAF

J: TRBJ1-5
V: TRBV16
CDR3: ASRDRGNQPQH

J: TRBJ1-3
V: TRBV6-6
CDR3: ASSYGGKSGNTIY

J: TRBJ2-7
V: TRBV28
CDR3: ASSLWGQGEQY

J: TRBJ2-7
V: TRBV18
CDR3: ASSPGTSGINEQY

J: TRBJ2-1
V: TRBV9
CDR3: ASSAVTVNNEQF

J: TRBJ1-1
V: TRBV14
CDR3: ASSQGPNFGRAF

J: TRBJ2-2
V: TRBV28
CDR3: ASEIGGASHTGELF

J: TRBJ1-5
V: TRBV27
CDR3: ASSTRGRNQPQH

J: TRBJ2-1
V: TRBV29-1
CDR3: SGEGQGEYF

J: TRBJ1-5
V: TRBV7-2
CDR3: ASSLEEGSRS

J: TRBJ2-3
V: TRBV5-1
CDR3: ASSRSGRDTDTQY

J: TRBJ1-1
V: TRBV11-3
CDR3: ASSFVGSEAF

J: TRBJ2-7
V: TRBV28
CDR3: ASSLFPGVREQY

J: TRBJ1-2
V: TRBV7-8
CDR3: ASSLENSRWRST

J: TRBJ2-2
V: TRBV19
CDR3: ASQVGGRGATGELF

J: TRBJ1-1
V: TRBV27
CDR3: ASSFWPPGSQDTEAF

J: TRBJ1-3
V: TRBV11-2
CDR3: ASSLLGAGGNTIY

J: TRBJ2-4
V: TRBV9
CDR3: ASSRRGEGAKNIQY

J: TRBJ1-1
V: TRBV11-3
CDR3: ASSLQMNTEAF

J: TRBJ2-3
V: TRBV20-1
CDR3: SARGISQY

J: TRBJ2-1
V: TRBV9
CDR3: ASSVGALLASLEQF